Presented here are 24 T cell receptor beta chains from one specimen sequenced in a study of radiation and T cells in renal cell carcinoma. The time point here: blood 2 weeks post-SBRT. Treatment indicated: 15 Gy SBRT to primary tumor, nephrectomy 4 weeks later. The repertoire was sequenced with immunoSEQ multiplex PCR; TCRdb's copy has only in-frame clones and lacks some. The data show some 130,000 clones, with more than 75% seen just once and almost 6% held by the top ten. Material: blood, obtained from a patient whose treatment included radiotherapy and nephrectomy. These receptors were collected from a woman aged 70-85 years with renal cell carcinoma.

This rearrangement joins TRBV7-6 to TRBJ1-3, with D unclear. Germline lookup yields CDR1 SGHVS and CDR2 FNYEAQ. This CDR3 has 16 residues. Trimming cost V 1 base and J 4 bases, with 14 bases left between them. The CDR3 is CASSLDVVGGGNTIYF. The CDR3 bases are TGTGCCAGCAGCTTAGATGTTGTGGGAGGCGGAAACACCATATATTTT.

This rearrangement joins TRBV4-1 to TRBJ1-4; maybe TRBD1 (5 bases). This CDR3 region has 14 residues. The V end lost 3 bases, the J end lost 7 bases, and 12 bases lay between the germline ends. Per germline, CDR1 MGHRA and CDR2 YSYEKL. CDR3: CASSQGDGGEKLFF. The CDR3 DNA reads as TGCGCCAGCAGCCAGGGGGACGGGGGTGAAAAACTGTTTTTT.

This chain joins TRBV18 and TRBJ1-6, with TRBD1 matching over 9 bases. Trimming removed 4 bases from V and 6 bases from J; junction bases left unmatched: 1. This CDR3 spans 14 amino acids. Germline assignment: CDR1 KGHSH and CDR2 LQKENI. The CDR3 DNA reads TGTGCCAGCTCACAGGACAGGGGTAATTCACCCCTCCACTTT. It codes for CASSQDRGNSPLHF.

V usage is TRBV27 and J usage is TRBJ1-5; possible D gene TRBD1, 6 bases. V was cut by 5 bases and J by 5 bases, with 19 bases left in between. Germline CDR1 reads MNHEY; CDR2 reads SMNVEV (reference sequence). The CDR3 runs 16 residues. CDR3 sequence (DNA): TGTGCCAGCAGTCACTCCACCACAGGGTGGCATCAGCCCCAGCATTTT. Residues: CASSHSTTGWHQPQHF.

This clone was recorded a few times. The CDR3 is CSVLEAGGGYPYF. The CDR3 DNA reads TGCAGCGTCCTAGAGGCAGGCGGGGGTTATCCGTACTTC. The chain is built from TRBV29-1 and TRBJ2-7; 7 bases agree with TRBD2. Germline lookup yields CDR1 SQVTM and CDR2 ANQGSEA. The CDR3 is 13 amino acids. The ends lost 6 bases at V and 12 bases at J; junction bases unmatched: 17.

The J gene is TRBJ2-7, the V gene TRBV30; 7 nucleotides match TRBD2. Germline CDR1 reads GTSNPN; CDR2 reads SVGIG (reference sequence). The length of the CDR3 is 12 residues. V dropped 4 bases and J dropped 2; count of bases not matched to a gene: 2. The CDR3 bases are TGTGCCTGGAACGGGGGGACCTACGAGCAGTACTTC. Residues: CAWNGGTYEQYF.

V usage is TRBV9 and J usage is TRBJ1-3; perhaps TRBD1 as D (6 bases). There are 16 residues in the CDR3. Germline V gene data show CDR1 as SGDLS and CDR2 as YYNGEE. Trimming took 0 bases from V and 2 from J, leaving 12 bases between them. Written as DNA, the CDR3 is TGTGCCAGCAGCGTAGCTACGGGGGGCCCTGGAAACACCATATATTTT. Its translation is CASSVATGGPGNTIYF.

J is TRBJ1-5 and V is TRBV6-1; D is unclear. The germline V gene has CDR1 MNHNS and CDR2 SASEGT. The CDR3 is 14 residues long. V gave up 6 bases and J gave up 5 bases, with 14 bases separating them. CDR3 DNA: TGTGCCAGCAGATTTCGAGTTCTTGATCAGCCCCAGCATTTT. Translation gives CASRFRVLDQPQHF.

The V and J genes are TRBV2 and TRBJ2-3; D assignment may be TRBD1 or TRBD2 (5 bases each). The CDR3 contains 13 residues. The ends were cut back, 6 bases at V and 3 bases at J, with 10 bases in the middle. The V gene's germline CDR1 is SNHLY and CDR2 FYNNEI. In DNA, the CDR3 is TGTGCCAGCAGCAGGGACCGGACAGATACGCAGTATTTT. This gives the protein CASSRDRTDTQYF.

V usage is TRBV9 and J usage is TRBJ1-1, with TRBD1 matching 10 bases. Germline CDR1 reads SGDLS; CDR2 reads YYNGEE. The junction had 8 bases not matched to a gene; V was cut back by 3 bases and J by 9 bases. The CDR3 runs 14 residues. CDR3 loop: CASSDAGTGVKAFF. CDR3 nucleotide sequence: TGTGCCAGCAGCGACGCCGGGACAGGGGTAAAAGCTTTCTTT.

The chain recombines TRBV5-4 with TRBJ2-7; D remains unclear. Trimming shortened V by 0 bases and J by 6 bases, and 10 bases separated the two germline ends. The V gene's germline CDR1 is SGHNT and CDR2 YYREEE (reference sequence). The CDR3 is made up of 13 amino acids. The CDR3 is CASSLAQRGEQYF. The CDR3 DNA follows: TGTGCCAGCAGCTTGGCACAGCGCGGCGAGCAGTACTTC. The full variable domain, completed using reference TRBV5-4 and TRBJ2-7, is ETGVTQSPTHLIKTRGQQVTLRCSSQSGHNTVSWYQQALGQGPQFIFQYYREEENGRGNFPPRFSGLQFPNYSSELNVNALELDDSALYLCASSLAQRGEQYFGPGTRLTVT.

This clone was recorded only once. V is TRBV11-1 and J is TRBJ1-2; D is unclear. V gave up 3 bases and J gave up 0 bases, with 8 bases separating them. The germline V gene encodes CDR1 SGHAT and CDR2 FQDESV (reference sequence). The CDR3 length is 14 residues. The CDR3: CASSLGPANYGYTF. The CDR3 DNA reads as TGTGCCAGCAGCTTGGGCCCCGCTAACTATGGCTACACCTTC.

This rearrangement joins TRBV5-1 to TRBJ2-5; the match to TRBD2 covers 11 bases. The J segment lost 2 bases and the V segment lost 4 bases, leaving 7 bases of the junction unmatched. This CDR3 is 16 amino acids long. Germline CDR1 SGHRS, CDR2 YFSETQ. The CDR3 DNA reads as TGCGCCAGCAGCCTCAGACTAGCGGGGATTCAAGAGACCCAGTACTTC. It specifies CASSLRLAGIQETQYF.

The genes are TRBV6-5 and TRBJ2-5; 9 nucleotides match TRBD1. The J call may not be correct, given that the DNA end is closer to TRBJ2-7. The CDR3 runs 15 residues. Germline V lookup: CDR1 MNHEY, CDR2 SVGAGI. CDR3 in DNA: TGTGCCAGCAGTTTGGCGGGACAGGGAGAAGGCGAGCAGTACTTC. Residues: CASSLAGQGEGEQYF.

V and J are TRBV7-9 and TRBJ2-3; D assignment may be TRBD1 or TRBD2 (5 bases each). V lost 1 base and J lost 1, with 12 bases in between. The CDR3 sequence is 16 residues long. Germline assignment: CDR1 SEHNR and CDR2 FQNEAQ (reference sequence). The CDR3 bases are TGTGCCAGCAGCTTAGTCGAGACAGCGGGCACAGATACGCAGTATTTT. This gives the protein CASSLVETAGTDTQYF.

The rearrangement links TRBV30 to TRBJ1-3; TRBD1 is a possible D gene (6 bases). Germline V lookup: CDR1 GTSNPN, CDR2 SVGIG (reference sequence). This CDR3 is built from 14 residues. V lost 5 bases, J lost 0 bases, and 11 bases lay in between. The CDR3 DNA sequence: TGTGCCTGGCAACAGGGATACTCTGGAAACACCATATATTTT. Encoded protein: CAWQQGYSGNTIYF.

This clone was picked up a small number of times. The CDR3: CASSQTRGEAFF. The CDR3 DNA reads as TGTGCCAGCAGCCAGACCCGGGGTGAAGCTTTCTTT. This chain links TRBV14 with TRBJ1-1, with no clear D. V gave up 3 bases and J gave up 7 bases, with 9 bases separating them. Germline assignment: CDR1 SGHDN and CDR2 FVKESK. The CDR3 is 12 amino acids. Drawing the rest from reference TRBV14 and TRBJ1-1, the complete variable domain is EAGVTQFPSHSVIEKGQTVTLRCDPISGHDNLYWYRRVMGKEIKFLLHFVKESKQDESGMPNNRFLAERTGGTYSTLKVQPAELEDSGVYFCASSQTRGEAFFGQGTRLTVV.

The chain joins TRBV5-4 to TRBJ2-3, with 9 nucleotides matching TRBD2. Germline assignment: CDR1 SGHNT and CDR2 YYREEE (reference sequence). There are 16 residues in the CDR3. Trimming removed 0 bases from V and 1 base from J; junction bases left unmatched: 3. CDR3 sequence reads: CASSLAAGGGTDTQYF. The CDR3 nucleotides are TGTGCCAGCAGCTTGGCCGCGGGGGGGGGCACAGATACGCAGTATTTT.

This clone was picked up one time. This sequence joins TRBV5-4 and TRBJ2-5; either TRBD1 or TRBD2 may supply D (6 bases each). Per germline, CDR1 SGHNT and CDR2 YYREEE (reference sequence). This CDR3 has 14 amino acids. Trimming removed 3 bases at V and 5 bases at J, with 14 bases between. CDR3 residues: CASSSEGGGETQYF. CDR3 sequence (DNA): TGTGCCAGCAGCTCCGAGGGGGGCGGGGAGACCCAGTACTTC.

This clone was recorded only once. A junction end diverges from the germline sequence, so it may reflect a read error. This chain uses TRBV4-1 with TRBJ2-4; D unclear. In germline, CDR1 is MGHRA, CDR2 YSYEKL. This CDR3 is built from 11 residues. The CDR3 is CASSQESIQYF. CDR3 coding DNA: TGTGCCAGCAGCCAAGAATCCATTCAGTACTTC.

The V and J genes are TRBV7-9 and TRBJ1-4; D unresolved. From germline, CDR1 is SEHNR and CDR2 FQNEAQ (reference sequence). CDR3 length: 14 residues. V lost 1 base and J 3 bases, leaving 6 bases between the germline ends. DNA for the CDR3: TGTGCCAGCAGCTTAGTAGTCCCTAATGAAAAACTGTTTTTT. This sequence encodes CASSLVVPNEKLFF.

This clone came up a few times. The rearrangement joins TRBV10-3 to TRBJ1-1; D unresolved. Germline CDR1 ENHRY, CDR2 SYGVKD. CDR3 length: 12 amino acids. Between the trimmed V and J ends, which lost 6 bases and 1 base, there was a span of 6 bases. CDR3 sequence: CAIRRENTEAFF. CDR3 coding DNA: TGTGCCATCAGGAGAGAGAACACTGAAGCTTTCTTT.

The chain is built from TRBV19 and TRBJ2-5, with unresolved D. Trimming removed 3 bases at V and 5 bases at J, with 10 bases between. The CDR3 consists of 13 residues. Germline lookup yields CDR1 LNHDA and CDR2 SQIVND (reference sequence). The DNA of the CDR3 is TGTGCCAGTAGTATCCAAACGTGGGAGACCCAGTACTTC. Translating gives CASSIQTWETQYF.

The rearrangement links TRBV6-6 to TRBJ2-5; 9 bases fit TRBD1. CDR3 length equals 14 residues. Germline V gives CDR1 MNHNY, CDR2 SVGAGI (reference sequence). The ends lost 6 bases at V and 4 bases at J; junction bases unmatched: 6. CDR3 in amino acids: CASSSGQGPETQYF. The CDR3 region has the DNA TGTGCCAGCAGCTCCGGACAGGGGCCAGAGACCCAGTACTTC.